Sequencing of this T cell receptor beta chain was carried out in a study of blood T cell repertoires in COVID-19. Per the study methods: The authors estimated nucleated cell counts from reference gene primer amplification. The data were produced by immunoSEQ multiplex PCR, yet TCRdb's version contains in-frame clones alone and is incomplete. V, J and clone size were drawn from that table, and D and trimming were deduced from the DNA. The sample lists just over 95,000 clones; approximately 90% were seen once. The germline V gene encodes CDR1 MGHRA and CDR2 YSYEKL. This CDR3 has 17 amino acids. The germline V and J ends were trimmed by 1 base and 2 bases, with 18 bases remaining between them.

Input material: peripheral blood. This clonotype originated in a human donor in a cohort sampled during active COVID-19. The V and J genes are TRBV4-1 and TRBJ2-7; a weak D match, TRBD1 (7 bases). The CDR3: CASSQVSVAGGTYEQYF. The CDR3 coding sequence is TGCGCCAGCAGCCAAGTTTCTGTGGCAGGGGGGACCTACGAGCAGTACTTC.